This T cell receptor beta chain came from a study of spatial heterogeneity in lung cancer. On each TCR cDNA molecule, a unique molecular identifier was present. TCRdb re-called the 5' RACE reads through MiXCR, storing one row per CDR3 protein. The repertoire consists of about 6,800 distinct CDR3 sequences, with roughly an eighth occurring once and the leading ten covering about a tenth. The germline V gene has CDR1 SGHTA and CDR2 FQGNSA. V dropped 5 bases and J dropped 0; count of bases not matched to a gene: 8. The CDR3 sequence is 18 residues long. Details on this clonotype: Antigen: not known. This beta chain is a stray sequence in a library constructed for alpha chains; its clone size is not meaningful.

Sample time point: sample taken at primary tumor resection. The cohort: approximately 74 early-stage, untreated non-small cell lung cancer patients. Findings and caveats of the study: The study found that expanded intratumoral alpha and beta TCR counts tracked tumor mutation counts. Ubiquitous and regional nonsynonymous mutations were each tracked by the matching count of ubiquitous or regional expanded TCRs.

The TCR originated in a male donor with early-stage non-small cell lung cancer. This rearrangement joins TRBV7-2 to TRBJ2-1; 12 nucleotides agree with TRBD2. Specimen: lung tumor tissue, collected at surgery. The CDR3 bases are TGTGCCAGCAGCCAGACTAGCGGGAGCGTAATCTCCTACAATGAGCAGTTCTTC. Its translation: CASSQTSGSVISYNEQFF.